Each of the 18 T cell receptor beta chains below was sequenced from the same sample in a study of blood T cell repertoires in COVID-19. Repertoires were generated with immunoSEQ multiplex PCR, while TCRdb's copy carries only in-frame clones and drops some. The data hold around 140,000 clones, with approximately 80% observed a single time. Input material: PBMCs or T cells enriched from blood (not recorded which). These receptors all stem from a woman aged 45-59 years who had recovered from COVID-19.

The J gene is TRBJ1-2, the V gene TRBV7-9; possible D gene TRBD1, 5 bases. This CDR3 has 15 residues. The germline V and J ends were trimmed by 4 bases and 4 bases, with 16 bases remaining between them. Germline CDR1 is SEHNR and CDR2 is FQNEAQ (reference sequence). This chain's CDR3 is CASSSDSLLSYGYTF. Written as DNA, the CDR3 is TGTGCCAGCAGCTCCGACAGCCTATTATCCTATGGCTACACCTTC.

This clone was detected only once. V gene TRBV18 combines with J gene TRBJ2-7; D possibly corresponds to TRBD1 (6 bases). V was cut by 0 bases and J by 4 bases, with 13 bases left in between. CDR3 length equals 15 residues. Germline loops: CDR1 KGHSH, CDR2 LQKENI. The CDR3 nucleotides read TGTGCCAGCTCACCACCACCCGGGCAGGGGTACGAGCAGTACTTC. It encodes CASSPPPGQGYEQYF.

This clone has just a few counts. This chain uses TRBV15 with TRBJ1-6; 7 bases map to TRBD1. V shed 1 base, J shed 0 bases, and the junction held 9 bases outside the gene matches. The germline CDR1 and CDR2 sequences are LNHNV and YYDKDF (reference sequence). The CDR3 sequence is 19 residues long. The CDR3 sequence: CATSRAKRTGSSYNSPLHF. In DNA, the CDR3 is TGTGCCACCAGCAGAGCGAAAAGGACAGGAAGCTCCTATAATTCACCCCTCCACTTT.

The chain employs TRBV10-2 and TRBJ1-2; TRBD1 might be the D (6 bases). V shed 6 bases and J shed 4 bases, with 15 bases lying between them. Germline lookup yields CDR1 WSHSY and CDR2 SAAADI. The CDR3 has 14 amino acids. CDR3 nucleotide sequence: TGCGCCAGCAGGAACAGGGACCCTTCCTATGGCTACACCTTC. This translates into CASRNRDPSYGYTF.

This clone has just one count. The rearrangement links TRBV5-4 to TRBJ2-7; a possible D gene is TRBD2 (6 bases). The CDR3 loop spans 14 amino acids. V lost 1 base, J lost 4 bases, and 12 bases lay in between. Germline V gene sequence: CDR1 SGHNT, CDR2 YYREEE (reference sequence). The CDR3 region is CASSLRDLSYEQYF. CDR3 DNA sequence: TGTGCCAGCAGCTTGAGGGACTTGAGTTACGAGCAGTACTTC.

This clone has a single count. The V and J genes are TRBV7-9 and TRBJ2-2; possibly TRBD1 for D (5 bases). The germline CDR1 and CDR2 sequences are SEHNR and FQNEAQ (reference sequence). Trimming removed 4 bases at V and 1 base at J, with 13 bases between. The CDR3 has 16 residues. The CDR3 DNA follows: TGTGCCAGCAGCTCGCTGGGCAGGGTGAACACCGGGGAGCTGTTTTTT. It yields the protein CASSSLGRVNTGELFF.

CDR3 region: CASSFDRGLMNTEAFF. CDR3 nucleotides: TGCGCCAGCAGCTTCGACAGGGGACTTATGAACACTGAAGCTTTCTTT. This sequence joins TRBV4-1 and TRBJ1-1, with TRBD1 matching 8 bases. This CDR3 has 16 amino acids. Per the germline V gene, CDR1 is MGHRA and CDR2 is YSYEKL. V gave up 5 bases and J gave up 0 bases; unmatched junction bases: 8.

This clone was observed many times. J is TRBJ1-5 and V is TRBV2, with TRBD1 matching over 7 bases. Germline V gene sequence: CDR1 SNHLY, CDR2 FYNNEI. V gave up 5 bases and J gave up 6 bases; unmatched junction bases: 10. This CDR3 comprises 15 residues. CDR3 protein: CASSTTGRTGQPQHF. The CDR3 DNA reads TGTGCCAGCAGTACGACAGGGAGGACGGGTCAGCCCCAGCATTTT. Based on the CDR3 plus reference TRBV2 and TRBJ1-5, the full variable domain is EPEVTQTPSHQVTQMGQEVILRCVPISNHLYFYWYRQILGQKVEFLVSFYNNEISEKSEIFDDQFSVERPDGSNFTLKIRSTKLEDSAMYFCASSTTGRTGQPQHFGDGTRLSIL.

The chain links TRBV3-1 (or the pseudogene TRBV3-2) to TRBJ1-1; 7 nucleotides match TRBD1. The germline gives CDR1 LGHDT, CDR2 YNNKEL (reference sequence). V dropped 4 bases and J dropped 5; count of bases not matched to a gene: 7. The CDR3 is 14 amino acids. The CDR3 DNA follows: TGTGCCAGCAGCCTCCACAGGGGTCGGACTGAAGCTTTCTTT. Translating it yields CASSLHRGRTEAFF.

A single count supports this clone. The germline gene is not matched at one end of the junction; a read error may be the cause. The gene calls are TRBV6-5 and TRBJ1-5; a weak D match, TRBD1 (6 bases). CDR3 size: 14 residues. Germline V gene lookup returns CDR1 MNHEY and CDR2 SVGAGI. The CDR3 is CASSYSDSSQPQHF. DNA for the CDR3: TGTGCCAGCAGTTACTCGGACAGCAGTCAGCCCCAGCATTTT.

This clone came up once. V is TRBV7-9 and J is TRBJ2-5, with 9 bases identical to TRBD1. The CDR3 has 15 amino acids. J gave up 5 bases and V 1 base, and 5 bases lay outside the gene matches. Germline V gene data show CDR1 as SEHNR and CDR2 as FQNEAQ (reference sequence). CDR3 DNA sequence: TGTGCCAGCAGCTTAGGAACAGGGGGCTGGGAGACCCAGTACTTC. Translating it yields CASSLGTGGWETQYF. The whole variable domain, remainder taken from reference TRBV7-9 and TRBJ2-5, is DTGVSQNPRHKITKRGQNVTFRCDPISEHNRLYWYRQTLGQGPEFLTYFQNEAQLEKSRLLSDRFSAERPKGSFSTLEIQRTEQGDSAMYLCASSLGTGGWETQYFGPGTRLLVL.

J is TRBJ1-1 and V is TRBV7-9; TRBD1 aligns across 7 bases. J lost 6 bases, V lost 5 bases, and 12 bases had no gene match. CDR3 length: 15 amino acids. Germline CDR1 and CDR2: SEHNR and FQNEAQ (reference sequence). CDR3 DNA: TGTGCCAGCAGCCGACCTTCGACAGGGACCCCTGAAGCTTTCTTT. Protein sequence: CASSRPSTGTPEAFF.

The J gene is TRBJ1-5, the V gene TRBV7-2; D is unresolved. Germline CDR1 and CDR2: SGHTA and FQGNSA. With 5 bases removed from V and 6 bases from J, the gap between germline ends came to 11 bases. The CDR3 runs to 13 residues. This chain's CDR3 is CASSDVVSQPQHF. DNA of the CDR3: TGTGCCAGCAGCGATGTGGTGAGTCAGCCCCAGCATTTT.

The chain combines TRBV3-1 (or the pseudogene TRBV3-2) with TRBJ2-1; D unclear. V shed 4 bases and J shed 0 bases, with 13 bases lying between them. From germline, CDR1 is LGHDT and CDR2 YNNKEL (reference sequence). CDR3 size: 16 residues. CDR3 coding DNA: TGTGCCAGCAGCCTAGAGGTCTGGAGCTCCTACAATGAGCAGTTCTTC. Its translation: CASSLEVWSSYNEQFF.

This sequence joins TRBV2 and TRBJ1-6; 9 bases agree with TRBD1. Germline trimming cut 6 bases from V and 9 bases from J; bases unmatched to any gene: 3. CDR3 length: 13 residues. The germline V gene has CDR1 SNHLY and CDR2 FYNNEI. DNA for the CDR3: TGTGCCAGCAGGGAGACAGGGGGTTCACCCCTCCACTTT. Translated: CASRETGGSPLHF.

This clone was counted between two and nine times. J is TRBJ2-4 and V is TRBV24-1; no reliable D call. The V and J ends lost 12 bases and 0 bases respectively, with 8 bases between them. The V gene's germline CDR1 is KGHDR and CDR2 SFDVKD. The CDR3 sequence is 12 residues long. In DNA form, the CDR3 reads TGTGCCCCAGATCGAGCCAAAAACATTCAGTACTTC. Translation gives CAPDRAKNIQYF.

This sequence joins TRBV5-6 and TRBJ2-3; TRBD1 aligns across 8 bases. V was pared by 2 bases and J by 5 bases, with 1 base of the junction left unmatched. Germline loops: CDR1 SGHDT, CDR2 YYEEEE. This CDR3 has 13 residues. The CDR3 sequence is CASSFDRGDTQYF. The CDR3 DNA reads TGTGCCAGCAGCTTCGACAGGGGAGATACGCAGTATTTT.

This chain connects TRBV19 to TRBJ1-4; 7 bases map to TRBD1. The CDR3 length is 13 residues. V dropped 5 bases and J dropped 7; count of bases not matched to a gene: 4. Germline CDR1 reads LNHDA; CDR2 reads SQIVND (reference sequence). CDR3 DNA: TGTGCCAGTAGTTACAGGGGTGGTGAAAAACTGTTTTTT. This encodes CASSYRGGEKLFF. The entire variable domain, with the rest obtained from reference TRBV19 and TRBJ1-4, is as follows: DGGITQSPKYLFRKEGQNVTLSCEQNLNHDAMYWYRQDPGQGLRLIYYSQIVNDFQKGDIAEGYSVSREKKESFPLTVTSAQKNPTAFYLCASSYRGGEKLFFGSGTQLSVL.